A selection of T cell receptor beta chains follows, all from one sample in a study of radiotherapy plus CTLA-4 blockade in lung cancer. Measured with immunoSEQ multiplex PCR; TCRdb has only the in-frame clones, and not every one. This table holds 80,000 to 95,000 clones, roughly 87% found once. Here the sequenced sample was peripheral blood, taken from a patient treated with radiotherapy plus ipilimumab. These TCRs come from a human donor with non-small cell lung cancer who had stable disease on radiotherapy plus ipilimumab. Both conserved end residues are part of each CDR3. The D gene is left open where the match is weak. Not all rows give a size; the values are once, few, many and, for expanded clones, a class.

clone_size j_call v_call d_call cdr3_aa cdr3_nt
NA TRBJ2-7 TRBV25-1 NA CASSATAYEQYF TGTGCCAGCAGTGCGACAGCATACGAGCAGTACTTC
once TRBJ2-1 TRBV28 NA CASRRGGDNEQFF TGTGCCAGCAGGAGGGGCGGGGATAATGAGCAGTTCTTC
NA TRBJ2-3 TRBV25-1 NA CASSETADTQYF TGTGCCAGCAGTGAGACTGCAGATACGCAGTATTTT
NA TRBJ2-2 TRBV21-1 NA CASSKAGQNTGELFF TGTGCCAGCAGCAAAGCGGGACAAAACACCGGGGAGCTGTTTTTT
NA TRBJ2-1 TRBV5-1 TRBD2 CASSRAGDRPSNEQFF TGCGCCAGCAGCCGCGCGGGGGACCGGCCTAGCAATGAGCAGTTCTTC
once TRBJ1-1 TRBV19 NA CASSLRGAGALRAFF TGTGCCAGTAGTCTACGGGGGGCAGGCGCCTTACGGGCTTTCTTT
NA TRBJ2-3 TRBV20-1 NA CSASIEGTQYF TGCAGTGCTAGCATAGAGGGGACGCAGTATTTT
NA TRBJ1-2 TRBV30 TRBD1 CAWKTQGARGYTF TGTGCCTGGAAGACTCAGGGGGCGAGAGGCTACACCTTC
NA TRBJ2-1 TRBV28 NA CASSLSARNEQFF TGTGCCAGCAGTTTATCCGCTCGCAATGAGCAGTTCTTC
NA TRBJ1-1 TRBV30 TRBD1 CAFKDRGNTEAFF TGTGCCTTCAAGGACAGGGGGAACACTGAAGCTTTCTTT
NA TRBJ1-1 TRBV19 NA CASSTLGGSNTEAFF TGTGCCAGTAGTACCCTGGGCGGGTCGAACACTGAAGCTTTCTTT
once TRBJ2-1 TRBV2 NA CASSERQGLGNEQFF TGTGCCAGCAGTGAACGGCAGGGGCTGGGCAATGAGCAGTTCTTC
NA TRBJ1-6 TRBV6-1 NA CASSEGIFGNSPLHF TGTGCCAGCAGTGAAGGGATCTTCGGGAATTCACCCCTCCACTTT
NA TRBJ2-1 TRBV29-1 TRBD2 CSAGEGEQFF TGCAGCGCCGGGGAGGGTGAGCAGTTCTTC
few TRBJ1-3 TRBV7-9 NA CASSLGVAGNTIYF TGTGCCAGCAGCTTAGGGGTAGCTGGAAACACCATATATTTT
NA TRBJ2-3 TRBV11-3 TRBD1 CASSLGQGYADTQYF TGTGCCAGCAGCTTGGGACAGGGGTATGCAGATACGCAGTATTTT
NA TRBJ1-2 TRBV18 NA CASSPGRGYTF TGTGCCAGCTCACCAGGGCGTGGCTACACCTTC
NA TRBJ2-1 TRBV6-5 NA CASSLPPNEQFF TGTGCCAGCAGCCTCCCTCCGAATGAGCAGTTCTTC
NA TRBJ2-2 TRBV6-5 TRBD1 CASRDRGRVTGELFF TGTGCCAGTAGAGACAGGGGGCGGGTCACCGGGGAGCTGTTTTTT
NA TRBJ2-3 TRBV7-3 TRBD2 CASSLTSGGSSSTDTQYF TGTGCCAGCAGCTTAACTAGCGGGGGGTCATCAAGCACAGATACGCAGTATTTT
once TRBJ1-3 TRBV5-1 NA CASRADISGNTIYF TGCGCCAGTCGGGCAGACATTTCTGGAAACACCATATATTTT
once TRBJ1-4 TRBV7-9 TRBD1 CASSLGQGLGEKLFF TGTGCCAGCAGCCTCGGACAGGGGCTGGGTGAAAAACTGTTTTTT
NA TRBJ1-4 TRBV2 NA CASSRGGVEKLFF TGTGCCAGCAGCAGGGGAGGTGTTGAAAAACTGTTTTTT
NA TRBJ1-6 TRBV5-1 NA CASSLVEGVGSPLHF TGCGCCAGCAGCTTGGTTGAGGGGGTCGGTTCACCCCTCCACTTT
NA TRBJ2-7 TRBV7-2 TRBD2 CASSRTSGGSYEQYF TGTGCCAGCAGCAGGACTAGCGGAGGCTCCTACGAGCAGTACTTC
few TRBJ2-7 TRBV19 TRBD1 CASSMWTGNEQYF TGTGCCAGTAGTATGTGGACAGGGAACGAGCAGTACTTC
NA TRBJ2-2 TRBV25-1 NA CASSESQGGTGELFF TGTGCCAGCAGTGAATCCCAGGGAGGCACCGGGGAGCTGTTTTTT
NA TRBJ1-1 TRBV6-6 TRBD1 CASSYDRGLSPEAFF TGTGCCAGCAGTTACGACAGGGGGCTCAGCCCTGAAGCTTTCTTT
NA TRBJ1-2 TRBV5-1 NA CASSRDEALYGYTF TGCGCCAGCAGCCGAGACGAAGCCCTCTATGGCTACACCTTC
NA TRBJ2-7 TRBV11-2 TRBD1 CASSFGTGTYEQYF TGTGCCAGCAGCTTTGGGACAGGGACCTACGAGCAGTACTTC
few TRBJ2-3 TRBV28 NA CASSEGHTQYF TGTGCCAGCAGCGAAGGACATACGCAGTATTTT
NA TRBJ1-3 TRBV19 NA CASTGGGIYTIYF TGTGCCAGTACCGGGGGGGGAATCTACACCATATATTTT
NA TRBJ2-5 TRBV7-9 NA CASTKGRMETQYF TGTGCCAGCACCAAAGGGCGGATGGAGACCCAGTACTTC
NA TRBJ2-2 TRBV5-4 TRBD2 CASSPGLVHTGELFF TGTGCCAGCAGCCCGGGACTAGTCCACACCGGGGAGCTGTTTTTT
NA TRBJ2-2 TRBV9 NA CASSVAGLTGELFF TGTGCCAGCAGCGTAGCGGGACTCACCGGGGAGCTGTTTTTT
NA TRBJ1-1 TRBV28 NA CASSLTALGTEAFF TGTGCCAGCAGTCTGACGGCCCTGGGCACTGAAGCTTTCTTT
NA TRBJ1-5 TRBV6-1 NA CARGGESNQPQHF TGTGCCAGAGGGGGGGAGAGCAATCAGCCCCAGCATTTT
few TRBJ1-3 TRBV19 NA CASKQDGGSGNTIYF TGTGCCAGTAAACAGGACGGTGGCTCTGGAAACACCATATATTTT
NA TRBJ1-1 TRBV7-9 NA CASSLQGWTEAFF TGTGCCAGCAGCTTACAGGGGTGGACTGAAGCTTTCTTT
NA TRBJ2-1 TRBV2 NA CASSLADEQFF TGTGCCAGCAGTTTAGCGGATGAGCAGTTCTTC
few TRBJ1-2 TRBV14 NA CASSQWGTRNGYTF TGTGCCAGCAGCCAATGGGGGACGCGAAATGGCTACACCTTC
NA TRBJ1-6 TRBV18 NA CAGSPRLNDNSPLHF TGTGCCGGCTCACCAAGGTTGAACGATAATTCACCCCTCCACTTT
NA TRBJ1-1 TRBV6-1 NA CASSVEWRNTEAFF TGTGCCAGCAGTGTCGAATGGAGGAACACTGAAGCTTTCTTT
NA TRBJ2-1 TRBV7-3 TRBD2 CASSVSGGAYNEQFF TGTGCCAGCAGCGTTAGCGGGGGGGCCTACAATGAGCAGTTCTTC
NA TRBJ1-6 TRBV28 NA CASSLLGENSPLHF TGTGCCAGCAGTTTATTGGGGGAAAATTCACCCCTCCACTTT
NA TRBJ1-3 TRBV4-1 NA CASSQGRGYGNTIYF TGCGCCAGCAGCCAAGGTCGGGGGTACGGAAACACCATATATTTT
NA TRBJ2-7 TRBV6-5 NA CASSYGGSYYEQYF TGCGCCAGCAGTTATGGAGGATCTTACTACGAGCAGTACTTC
NA TRBJ2-4 TRBV5-1 NA CASSFGRGNIQYF TGCGCCAGCAGCTTTGGAAGGGGCAACATTCAGTACTTC
NA TRBJ2-5 TRBV2 TRBD1 CASTQPGQGFRETQYF TGTGCCAGCACCCAACCGGGACAGGGGTTTCGAGAGACCCAGTACTTC
NA TRBJ2-3 TRBV28 TRBD1 CASSSTGTGYSDTQYF TGTGCCAGCAGTTCGACCGGGACAGGGTATTCAGATACGCAGTATTTT
once TRBJ1-2 TRBV6-1 TRBD1 CASSRDRNYGYTF TGTGCCAGCAGTAGGGACAGAAACTATGGCTACACCTTC
NA TRBJ2-2 TRBV13 NA CASSSAYGPLENTFTGELFF TGTGCCAGCAGCTCCGCTTACGGGCCTCTAGAGAACACGTTTACCGGGGAGCTGTTTTTT
NA TRBJ2-1 TRBV9 TRBD1 CASSVLMTGIYNEQFF TGTGCCAGCAGCGTATTAATGACAGGGATCTACAATGAGCAGTTCTTC
NA TRBJ2-5 TRBV6-6 NA CASSYAGQQGRETQYF TGTGCCAGCAGTTATGCGGGACAGCAGGGAAGAGAGACCCAGTACTTC